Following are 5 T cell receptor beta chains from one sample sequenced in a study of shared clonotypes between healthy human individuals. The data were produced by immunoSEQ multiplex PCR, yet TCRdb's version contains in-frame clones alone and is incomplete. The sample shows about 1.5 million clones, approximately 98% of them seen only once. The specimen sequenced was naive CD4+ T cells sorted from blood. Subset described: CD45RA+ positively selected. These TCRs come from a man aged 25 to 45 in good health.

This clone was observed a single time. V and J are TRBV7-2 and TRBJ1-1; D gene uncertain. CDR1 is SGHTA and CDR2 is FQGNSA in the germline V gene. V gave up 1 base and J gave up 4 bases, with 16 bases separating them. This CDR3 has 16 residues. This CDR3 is CASSLDLAPLITEAFF. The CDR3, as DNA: TGTGCCAGCAGCTTAGATCTCGCACCCTTGATCACTGAAGCTTTCTTT.

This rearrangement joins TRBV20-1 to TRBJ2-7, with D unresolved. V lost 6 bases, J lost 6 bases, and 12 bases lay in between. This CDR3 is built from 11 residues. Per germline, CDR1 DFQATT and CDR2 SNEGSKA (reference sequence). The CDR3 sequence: CSAPTGLEQYF. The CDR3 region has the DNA TGCAGTGCCCCGACTGGCCTCGAGCAGTACTTC.

CDR3 nucleotide sequence: TGCGCCAGCAGCCAAGTGGTAGCTCTCGGCACCGGGGAGCTGTTTTTT. As protein: CASSQVVALGTGELFF. The V and J genes are TRBV4-3 and TRBJ2-2; D remains ambiguous. CDR1 is LGHNA, CDR2 YSLEER, per germline. The CDR3 extends over 16 amino acids. V was trimmed by 1 base and J by 4 bases, leaving 13 bases between them.

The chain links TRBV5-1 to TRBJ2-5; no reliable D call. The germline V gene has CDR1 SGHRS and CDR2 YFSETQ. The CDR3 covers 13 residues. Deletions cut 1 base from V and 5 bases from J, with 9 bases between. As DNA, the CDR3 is TGCGCCAGCAGCTTGCCCGGAACTGAGACCCAGTACTTC. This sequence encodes CASSLPGTETQYF.

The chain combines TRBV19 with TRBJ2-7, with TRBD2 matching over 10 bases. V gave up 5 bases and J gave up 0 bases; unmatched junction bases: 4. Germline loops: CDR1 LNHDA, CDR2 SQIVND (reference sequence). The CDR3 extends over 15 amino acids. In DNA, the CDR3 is TGTGCCAGTAGTCGACTAGCGGGCGCCTCCTACGAGCAGTACTTC. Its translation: CASSRLAGASYEQYF.